This T cell receptor (beta chain) was recovered during a study of OX40 agonist ivuxolimab in advanced cancers. In the study overall: Patients with prior anti-PD-1, anti-PD-L1 or anti-CTLA-4 therapy were eligible; less than 50% had some. Notes on the study in general: Low clonal expansion, among the lowest seen, marked partial responders at 0.1-3.0 mg/kg. Clones of CD4+ and CD8+ blood T cells grew by week 6 at doses of 0.1 to 3.0 mg/kg. In CD8+ T cells, expanded clones were on average more numerous than in CD4+.

For this clone: Antigen unknown.

Clones were read by immunoSEQ multiplex PCR, and TCRdb kept only the in-frame ones, dropping some. The sample lists tens of thousands of clones; about nine tenths were seen once. V lost 6 bases and J 1 base, leaving 19 bases between the germline ends. Germline V lookup: CDR1 LNHDA, CDR2 SQIVND (reference sequence). This CDR3 contains 16 residues. The source is an adult with an advanced solid tumor such as melanoma, head and neck, liver or kidney cancer. The chain carries TRBV19 and TRBJ2-7, with a weak D call TRBD1 (7 bases). The sequencing here drew on CD4+ or CD8+ T cells sorted from blood, taken in a trial of the OX40 agonist ivuxolimab. The CDR3 DNA reads as TGTGCCAGTAGCCCCGGCGACCCAGGGGGGTCCTACGAGCAGTACTTC. This translates into CASSPGDPGGSYEQYF.